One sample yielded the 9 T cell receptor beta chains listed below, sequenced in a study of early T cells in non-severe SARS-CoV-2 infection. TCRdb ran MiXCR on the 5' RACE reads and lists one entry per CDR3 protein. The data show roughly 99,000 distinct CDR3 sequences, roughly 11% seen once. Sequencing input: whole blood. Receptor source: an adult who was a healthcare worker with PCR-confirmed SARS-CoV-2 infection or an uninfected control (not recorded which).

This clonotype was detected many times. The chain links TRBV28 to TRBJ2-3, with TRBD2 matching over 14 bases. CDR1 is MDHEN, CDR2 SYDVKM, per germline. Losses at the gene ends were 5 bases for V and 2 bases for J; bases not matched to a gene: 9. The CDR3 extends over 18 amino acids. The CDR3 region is CASSPGLAGGHPTDTQYF. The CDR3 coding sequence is TGTGCCAGCAGTCCCGGACTAGCGGGAGGACACCCCACAGATACGCAGTATTTT.

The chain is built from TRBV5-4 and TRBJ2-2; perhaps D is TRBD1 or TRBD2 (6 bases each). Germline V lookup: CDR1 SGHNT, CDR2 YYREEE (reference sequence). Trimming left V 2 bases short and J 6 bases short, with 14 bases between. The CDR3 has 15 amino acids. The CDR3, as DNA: TGTGCCAGCAGCTTCATGGGGGGCGCGTCCGGGGAGCTGTTTTTT. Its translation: CASSFMGGASGELFF.

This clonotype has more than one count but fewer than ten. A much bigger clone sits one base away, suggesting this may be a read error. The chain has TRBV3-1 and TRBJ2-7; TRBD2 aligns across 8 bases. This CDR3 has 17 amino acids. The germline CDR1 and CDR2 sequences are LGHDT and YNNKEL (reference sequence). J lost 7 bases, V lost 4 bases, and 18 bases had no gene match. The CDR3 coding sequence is TGTGCCAGCAGCCCTCCCGGCGGGCCTAGCGGGCTATGGGAGCAGTACTTC. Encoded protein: CASSPPGGPSGLWEQYF.

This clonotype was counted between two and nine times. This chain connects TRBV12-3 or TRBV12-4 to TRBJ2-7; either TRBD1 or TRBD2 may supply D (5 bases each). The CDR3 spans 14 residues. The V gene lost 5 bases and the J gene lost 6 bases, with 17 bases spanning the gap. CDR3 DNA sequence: TGTGCCAGCAGTATCTTGGGACGAGGGCTCGAGCAGTACTTC. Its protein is CASSILGRGLEQYF.

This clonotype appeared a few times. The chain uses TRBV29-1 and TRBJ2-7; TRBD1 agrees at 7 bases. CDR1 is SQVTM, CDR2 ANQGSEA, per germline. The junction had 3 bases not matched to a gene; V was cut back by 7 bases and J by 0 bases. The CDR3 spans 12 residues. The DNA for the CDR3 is TGCAGCGCGACAGGGAGCTCCTACGAGCAGTACTTC. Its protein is CSATGSSYEQYF.

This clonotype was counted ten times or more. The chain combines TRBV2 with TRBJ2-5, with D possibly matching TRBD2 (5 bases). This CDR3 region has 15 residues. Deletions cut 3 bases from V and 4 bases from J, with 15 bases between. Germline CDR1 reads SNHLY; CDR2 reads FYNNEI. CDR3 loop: CASSDGNEAGETQYF. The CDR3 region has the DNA TGTGCCAGCAGTGACGGGAACGAAGCCGGAGAGACCCAGTACTTC.

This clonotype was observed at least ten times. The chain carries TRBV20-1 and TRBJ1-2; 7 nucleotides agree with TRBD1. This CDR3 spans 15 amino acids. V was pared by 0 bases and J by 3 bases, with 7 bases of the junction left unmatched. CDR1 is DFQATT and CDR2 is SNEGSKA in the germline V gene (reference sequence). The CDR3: CSARDLQGLDYGYTF. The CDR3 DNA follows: TGCAGTGCTAGAGACCTACAGGGGCTAGACTATGGCTACACCTTC.

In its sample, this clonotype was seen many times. CDR3 nucleotide sequence: TGTGCCACCAGTGTAGGGGCAGATGAAAAACTGTTTTTT. Protein sequence: CATSVGADEKLFF. The chain couples TRBV24-1 to TRBJ1-4, with D possibly TRBD1 on 5 matching bases. Trimming shortened V by 5 bases and J by 6 bases, and 9 bases separated the two germline ends. Looked up from germline, CDR1 is KGHDR and CDR2 is SFDVKD. CDR3 length equals 13 residues.

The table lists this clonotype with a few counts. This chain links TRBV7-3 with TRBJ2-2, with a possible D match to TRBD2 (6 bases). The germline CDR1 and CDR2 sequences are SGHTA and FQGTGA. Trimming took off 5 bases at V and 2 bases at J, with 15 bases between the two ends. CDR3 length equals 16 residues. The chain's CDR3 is CASSPSGEVNTGELFF. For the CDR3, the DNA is TGTGCCAGCAGCCCGTCGGGGGAGGTCAACACCGGGGAGCTGTTTTTT.